This T cell receptor (beta chain) is from a study of T-cell reconstitution after alpha-beta-depleted transplantation in children. It was with unique molecular identifiers that the TCRbeta library was prepared. TCRdb analysed the PCR reads with MiXCR anew, one entry per CDR3 protein. The sample contains fewer than 700,000 distinct CDR3 sequences, 13% of which appear only once. Broader study findings: Newly produced T cells mostly accounted for T-cell counts and diversity one year post-transplant. Recipient T cells and thymic progenitors that survived gave rise to the high TCRbeta diversity observed at day 60 in some patients. Reportedly, roughly two months post-transplant, alpha-beta T cells arose from several hundred expanded graft clones.

Concerning this clonotype: Its antigen is as yet unknown.

After removal of 1 base from V and 4 bases from J, the junction contained 8 bases not matched to a gene. Germline-derived CDR1 and CDR2 are SGHVS and FNYEAQ. The CDR3 is made up of 16 amino acids. This receptor was obtained from a male patient under 18 who had a stem cell transplant for acute myeloid leukemia, so the T cells may come from the graft donor. The V call is TRBV7-6, the J call TRBJ2-7; 9 nucleotides match TRBD2. Here the sequenced sample was PBMCs, mostly from graft donor cells, taken 360 days after TCRalphabeta/CD19-depleted stem cell transplant. The CDR3 DNA follows: TGTGCCAGCAGCTTAGGAGGCGGGAGGGCCAAGTACGAGCAGTACTTC. Residues: CASSLGGGRAKYEQYF.